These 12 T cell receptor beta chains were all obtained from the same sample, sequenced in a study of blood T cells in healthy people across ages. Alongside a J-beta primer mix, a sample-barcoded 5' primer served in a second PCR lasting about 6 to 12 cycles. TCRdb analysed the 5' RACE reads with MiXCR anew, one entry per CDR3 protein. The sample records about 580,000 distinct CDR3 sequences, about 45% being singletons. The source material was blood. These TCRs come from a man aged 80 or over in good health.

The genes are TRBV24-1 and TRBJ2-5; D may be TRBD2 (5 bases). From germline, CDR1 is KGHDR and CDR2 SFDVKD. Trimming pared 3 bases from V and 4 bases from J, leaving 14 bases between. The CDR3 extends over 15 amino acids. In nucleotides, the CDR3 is TGTGCCACCAGTGATCCCGGACTTCCACCAGAGACCCAGTACTTC. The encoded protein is CATSDPGLPPETQYF.

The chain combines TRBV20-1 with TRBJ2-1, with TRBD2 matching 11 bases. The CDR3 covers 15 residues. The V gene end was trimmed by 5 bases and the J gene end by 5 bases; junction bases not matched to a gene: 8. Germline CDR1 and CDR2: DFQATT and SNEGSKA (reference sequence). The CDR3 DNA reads TGCAGTGCTGAGAAAACTAGCGGGAGAAACAATGAGCAGTTCTTC. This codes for CSAEKTSGRNNEQFF.

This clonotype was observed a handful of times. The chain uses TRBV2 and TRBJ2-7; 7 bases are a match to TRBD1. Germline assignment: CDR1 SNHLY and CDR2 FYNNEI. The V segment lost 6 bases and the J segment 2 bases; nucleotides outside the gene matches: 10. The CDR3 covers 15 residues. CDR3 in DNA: TGTGCCAGCAGAGAGAACCGGGACAGCCCCTACGAGCAGTACTTC. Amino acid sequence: CASRENRDSPYEQYF.

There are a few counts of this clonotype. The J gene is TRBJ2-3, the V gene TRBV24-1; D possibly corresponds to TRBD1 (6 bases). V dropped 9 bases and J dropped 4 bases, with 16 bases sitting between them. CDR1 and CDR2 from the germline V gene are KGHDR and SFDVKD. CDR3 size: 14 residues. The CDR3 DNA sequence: TGTGCCACCGGACCGAGGGGGAGCGCAGATACGCAGTATTTT. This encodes CATGPRGSADTQYF.

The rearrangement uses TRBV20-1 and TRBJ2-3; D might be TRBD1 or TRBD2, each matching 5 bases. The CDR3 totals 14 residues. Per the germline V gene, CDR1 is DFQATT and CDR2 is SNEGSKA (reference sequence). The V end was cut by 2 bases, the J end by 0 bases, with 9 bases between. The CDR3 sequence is CSARKRGSTDTQYF. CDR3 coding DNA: TGCAGTGCTAGAAAGAGGGGAAGCACAGATACGCAGTATTTT.

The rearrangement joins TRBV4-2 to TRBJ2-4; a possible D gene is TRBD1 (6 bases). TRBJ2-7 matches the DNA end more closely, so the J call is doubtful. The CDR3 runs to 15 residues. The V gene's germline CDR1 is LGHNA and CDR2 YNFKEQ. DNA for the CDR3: TGTGCCAGCAGCCAAGAAGGGGGTAGCAAGGGCGAGCAGTACTTC. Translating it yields CASSQEGGSKGEQYF.

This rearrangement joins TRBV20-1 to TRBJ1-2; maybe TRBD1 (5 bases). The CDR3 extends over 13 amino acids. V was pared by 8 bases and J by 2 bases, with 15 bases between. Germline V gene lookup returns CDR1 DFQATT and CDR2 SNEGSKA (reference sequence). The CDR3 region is CSTKTAENYGYTF. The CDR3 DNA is TGCAGTACTAAGACAGCTGAAAACTATGGCTACACCTTC.

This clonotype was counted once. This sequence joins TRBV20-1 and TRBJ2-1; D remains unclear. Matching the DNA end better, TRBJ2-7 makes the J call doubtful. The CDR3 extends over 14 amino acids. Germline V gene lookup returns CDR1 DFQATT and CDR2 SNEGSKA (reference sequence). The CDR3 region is CSARMAESYNEQYF. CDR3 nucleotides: TGCAGTGCTAGAATGGCCGAATCCTACAATGAGCAGTACTTC.

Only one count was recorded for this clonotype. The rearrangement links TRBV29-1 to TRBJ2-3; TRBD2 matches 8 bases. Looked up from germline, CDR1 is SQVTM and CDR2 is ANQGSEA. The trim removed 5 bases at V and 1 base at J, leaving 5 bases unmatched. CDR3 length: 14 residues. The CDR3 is CSVRGAGGTDTQYF. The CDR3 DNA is TGCAGCGTTCGGGGAGCGGGGGGCACAGATACGCAGTATTTT.

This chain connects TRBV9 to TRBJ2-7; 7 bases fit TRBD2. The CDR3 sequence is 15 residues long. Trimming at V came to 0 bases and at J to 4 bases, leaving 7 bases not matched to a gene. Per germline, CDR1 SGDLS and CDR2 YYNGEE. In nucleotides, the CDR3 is TGTGCCAGCAGCGTAGATGGCGGGAGCTTTTACGAGCAGTACTTC. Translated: CASSVDGGSFYEQYF.

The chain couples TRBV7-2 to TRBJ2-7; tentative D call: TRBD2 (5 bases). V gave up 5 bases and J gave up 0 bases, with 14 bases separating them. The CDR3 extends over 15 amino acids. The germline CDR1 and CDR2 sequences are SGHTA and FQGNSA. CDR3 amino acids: CASSPRAAASYEQYF. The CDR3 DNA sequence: TGTGCCAGCAGCCCGCGGGCAGCGGCCTCCTACGAGCAGTACTTC. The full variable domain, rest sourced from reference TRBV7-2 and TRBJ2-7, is GAGVSQSPSNKVTEKGKDVELRCDPISGHTALYWYRQSLGQGLEFLIYFQGNSAPDKSGLPSDRFSAERTGGSVSTLTIQRTQQEDSAVYLCASSPRAAASYEQYFGPGTRLTVT.

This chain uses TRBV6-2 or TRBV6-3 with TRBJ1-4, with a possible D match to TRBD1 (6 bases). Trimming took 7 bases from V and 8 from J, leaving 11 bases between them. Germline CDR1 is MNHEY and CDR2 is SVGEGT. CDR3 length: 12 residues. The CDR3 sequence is CASTGAYEKLFF. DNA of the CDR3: TGTGCCAGCACAGGGGCCTACGAAAAACTGTTTTTT.